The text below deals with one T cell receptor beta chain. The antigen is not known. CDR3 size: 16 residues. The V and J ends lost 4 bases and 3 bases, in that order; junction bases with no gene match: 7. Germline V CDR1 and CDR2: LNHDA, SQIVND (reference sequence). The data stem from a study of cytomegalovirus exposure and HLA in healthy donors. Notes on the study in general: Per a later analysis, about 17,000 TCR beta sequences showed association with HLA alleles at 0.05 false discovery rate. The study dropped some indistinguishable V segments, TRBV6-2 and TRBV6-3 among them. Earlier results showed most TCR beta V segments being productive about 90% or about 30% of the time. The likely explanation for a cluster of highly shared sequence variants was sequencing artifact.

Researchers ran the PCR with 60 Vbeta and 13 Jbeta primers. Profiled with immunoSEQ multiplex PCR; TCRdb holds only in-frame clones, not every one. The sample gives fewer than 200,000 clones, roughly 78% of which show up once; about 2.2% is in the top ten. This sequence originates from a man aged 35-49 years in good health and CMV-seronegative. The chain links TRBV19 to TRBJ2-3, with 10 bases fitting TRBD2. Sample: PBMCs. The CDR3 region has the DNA TGTGCCAGTAGTAAGATGAGAGCGGGAGGGACAGATACGCAGTATTTT. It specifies CASSKMRAGGTDTQYF.